This T cell receptor (beta chain) comes out of a study of monozygotic twins with inflammatory bowel disease. Germline V gene data show CDR1 as SGHAT and CDR2 as FQNNGV. The CDR3 spans 14 residues. As for this clonotype: Its matching antigen is unknown.

Across eight separate reactions for each sample, cDNA was made. UMIs incorporating a 6-nucleotide sample barcode were appended by means of template switching. TCRdb reworked the 5' RACE reads into one entry per CDR3 protein, no DNA. This sample's table reports about 380,000 distinct CDR3 sequences. Findings and caveats of the study: With others, IBD patients shared fewer clonotypes than healthy twins did, especially with disease activity. Findings did not support one strong IBD-associated signal or clonotype.

The receptor was isolated from a human donor with ulcerative colitis or Crohn's disease, or a healthy co-twin of an affected twin (not recorded which). Specimen: blood. The chain recombines TRBV11-2 with TRBJ2-1; TCRdb picks TRBD1, but there is no DNA to check that call. CDR3 sequence: CASSPPWAYNEQFF. The full variable domain, with the rest looked up from reference TRBV11-2 and TRBJ2-1, is EAGVAQSPRYKIIEKRQSVAFWCNPISGHATLYWYQQILGQGPKLLIQFQNNGVVDDSQLPKDRFSAERLKGVDSTLKIQPAKLEDSAVYLCASSPPWAYNEQFFGPGTRLTVL.